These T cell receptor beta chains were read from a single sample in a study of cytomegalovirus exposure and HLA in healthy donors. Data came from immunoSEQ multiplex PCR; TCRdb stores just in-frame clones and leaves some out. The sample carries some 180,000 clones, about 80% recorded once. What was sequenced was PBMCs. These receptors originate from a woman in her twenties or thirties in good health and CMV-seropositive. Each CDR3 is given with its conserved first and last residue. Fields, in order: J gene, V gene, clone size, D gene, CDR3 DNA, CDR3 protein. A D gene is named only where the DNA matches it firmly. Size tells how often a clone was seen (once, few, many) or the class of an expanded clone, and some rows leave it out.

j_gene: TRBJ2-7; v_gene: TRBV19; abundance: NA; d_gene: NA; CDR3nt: TGTGCCAGTAGTACGGGATCTGAGCCCGAGGGGCAGTACTTC; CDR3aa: CASSTGSEPEGQYF
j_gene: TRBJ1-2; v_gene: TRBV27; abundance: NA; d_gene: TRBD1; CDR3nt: TGTGCCAGCACCCCCCGGGCAGGGGGCTATGGCTACACCTTC; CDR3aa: CASTPRAGGYGYTF
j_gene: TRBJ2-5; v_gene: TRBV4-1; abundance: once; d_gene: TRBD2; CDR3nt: TGCGCCAGCAGCCAAGATGGGGTCGGGAGGGAAGAGACCCAGTACTTC; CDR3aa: CASSQDGVGREETQYF
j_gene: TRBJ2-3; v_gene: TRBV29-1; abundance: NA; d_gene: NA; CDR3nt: TGCAGCGTGGTGGACGGGAACACAGATACGCAGTATTTT; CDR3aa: CSVVDGNTDTQYF
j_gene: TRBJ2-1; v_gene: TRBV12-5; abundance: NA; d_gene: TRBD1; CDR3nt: TGTGCTAGTGGAGCCGACAGGGAGAGCTCCTACAATGAGCAGTTCTTC; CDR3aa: CASGADRESSYNEQFF
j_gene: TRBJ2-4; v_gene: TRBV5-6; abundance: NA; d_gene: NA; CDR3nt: TGTGCCAGCAGCTTGCGGGGAGGAAAAAACATTCAGTACTTC; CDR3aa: CASSLRGGKNIQYF
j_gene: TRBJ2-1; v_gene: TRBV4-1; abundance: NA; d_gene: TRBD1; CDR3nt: TGCGCCAGCAGCCAAACGGGACAGGGATCCAATGAGCAGTTCTTC; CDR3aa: CASSQTGQGSNEQFF
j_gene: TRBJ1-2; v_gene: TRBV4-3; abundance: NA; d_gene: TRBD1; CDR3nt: TGCGCCAGCAGCCTGCACAGGGGGGGTGAGGATGGCTACACCTTC; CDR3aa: CASSLHRGGEDGYTF
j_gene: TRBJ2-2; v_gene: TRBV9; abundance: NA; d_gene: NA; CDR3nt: TGTGCCAGCAGCGTTTCCCCCCGGGAATTGACCGGGGAGCTGTTTTTT; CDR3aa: CASSVSPRELTGELFF
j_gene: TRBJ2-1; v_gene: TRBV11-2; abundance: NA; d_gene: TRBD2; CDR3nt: TGTGCCAGCAGGGGGACTACCGAATACAATGAGCAGTTCTTC; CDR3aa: CASRGTTEYNEQFF
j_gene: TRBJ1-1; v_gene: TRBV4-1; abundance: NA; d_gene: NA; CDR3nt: TGCGCCAGCAGCCAAGGACCCCAGGGAACTCGGCACACTGAAGCTTTCTTT; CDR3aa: CASSQGPQGTRHTEAFF
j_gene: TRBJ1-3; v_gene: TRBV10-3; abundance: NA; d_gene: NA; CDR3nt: TGTGCCATCAACTTGGACATCTCTGGAAACACCATATATTTT; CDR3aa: CAINLDISGNTIYF
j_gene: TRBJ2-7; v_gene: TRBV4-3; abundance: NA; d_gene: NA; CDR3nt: TGCGCCAGCAGCCGAGAGGATAGGGGCCCCTACGAGCAGTACTTC; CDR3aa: CASSREDRGPYEQYF
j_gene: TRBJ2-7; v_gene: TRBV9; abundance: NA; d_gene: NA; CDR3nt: TGTGCCAGCAGCCCCAGGGTCCTTCCCTACGAGCAGTACTTC; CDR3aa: CASSPRVLPYEQYF
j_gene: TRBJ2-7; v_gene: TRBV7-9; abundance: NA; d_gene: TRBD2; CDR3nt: TGTGCCAGCAGCTTATGGGAGGGACCCGCCTGCTTC; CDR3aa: CASSLWEGPACF
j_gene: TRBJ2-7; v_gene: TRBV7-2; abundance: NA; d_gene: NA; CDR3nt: TGTGCCAGCAGCTTACCCCCGTATAGCGAGCAGTACTTC; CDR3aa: CASSLPPYSEQYF
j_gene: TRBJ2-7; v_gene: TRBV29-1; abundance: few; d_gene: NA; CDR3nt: TGCAGCGTTGGGTGGAGAGGAGTACGGACCTACGAGCAGTACTTC; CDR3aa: CSVGWRGVRTYEQYF
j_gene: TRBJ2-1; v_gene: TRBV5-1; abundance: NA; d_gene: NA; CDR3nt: TGCGCCAGCAGTTCCGAGCGGGCGCAAATCTACAATGAGCAGTTCTTC; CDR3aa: CASSSERAQIYNEQFF
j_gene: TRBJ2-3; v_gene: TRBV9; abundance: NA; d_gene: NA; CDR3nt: TGTGCCAGCAGCGTAGAGGCCAGGGGCACAGATACGCAGTATTTT; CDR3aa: CASSVEARGTDTQYF
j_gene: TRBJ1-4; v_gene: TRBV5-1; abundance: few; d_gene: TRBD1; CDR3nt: TGCGCCAGCACCCTGACAGGGGGAAAAGAAAAACTGTTTTTT; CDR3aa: CASTLTGGKEKLFF
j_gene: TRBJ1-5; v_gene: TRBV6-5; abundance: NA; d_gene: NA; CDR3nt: TGTGCCAGCAACCCCCCAGGGCCCGATCAGCCCCAGCATTTT; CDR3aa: CASNPPGPDQPQHF
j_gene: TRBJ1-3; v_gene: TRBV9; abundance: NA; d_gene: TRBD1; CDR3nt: TGTGCCAGCAGTCCAAGACAGGGGACCCTCTCTGGAAACACCATATATTTT; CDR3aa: CASSPRQGTLSGNTIYF
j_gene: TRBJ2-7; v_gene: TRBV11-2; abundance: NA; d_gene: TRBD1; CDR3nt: TGTGCCAGCAGCCCAGGGACAGGGGGCTTGTACGAGCAGTACTTC; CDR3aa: CASSPGTGGLYEQYF
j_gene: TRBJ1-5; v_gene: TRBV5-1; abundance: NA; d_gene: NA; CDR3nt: TGCGCCAGCAGCCCCTCCGTCACAGGGTGGCCCCAGCATTTT; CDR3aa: CASSPSVTGWPQHF
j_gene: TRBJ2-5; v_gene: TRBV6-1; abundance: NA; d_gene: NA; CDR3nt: TGTGCCAGTCAGGAATTAGAGACCCAGTACTTC; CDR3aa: CASQELETQYF
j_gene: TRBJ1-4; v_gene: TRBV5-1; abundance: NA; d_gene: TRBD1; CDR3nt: TGCGCCAGCAGCTCCGACAGGGGGAATGAAAAACTGTTTTTT; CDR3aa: CASSSDRGNEKLFF
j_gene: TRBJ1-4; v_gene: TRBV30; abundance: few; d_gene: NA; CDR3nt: TGTGCCTGGAGTGTACAGGCCGCAACTAATGAAAAACTGTTTTTT; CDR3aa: CAWSVQAATNEKLFF
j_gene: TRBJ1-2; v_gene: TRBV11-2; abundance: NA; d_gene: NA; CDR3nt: TGTGCCAGCAGGCTAACAGTTAACTATGGCTACACCTTC; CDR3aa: CASRLTVNYGYTF
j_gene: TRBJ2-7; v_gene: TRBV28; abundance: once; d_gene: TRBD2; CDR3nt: TGTGCCAGCAGTTTATGGCTCGGGGGGGCTGGGGACGAACAGTACTTC; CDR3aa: CASSLWLGGAGDEQYF
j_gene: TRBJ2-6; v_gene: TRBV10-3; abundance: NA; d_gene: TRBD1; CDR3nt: TGTGCCATCAGTGGGACGACAGGGGTCGGGGCCAACGTCCTGACTTTC; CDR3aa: CAISGTTGVGANVLTF
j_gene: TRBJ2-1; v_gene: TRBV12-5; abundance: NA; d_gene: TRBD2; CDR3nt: TGTGCTAGTGGTTCTACTAGCGGCCATGAGCAGTTCTTC; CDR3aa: CASGSTSGHEQFF
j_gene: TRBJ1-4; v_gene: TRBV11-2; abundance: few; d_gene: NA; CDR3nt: TGTGCCAGCAGCCCTAGAGCCTCATACCATGAAAAACTGTTTTTT; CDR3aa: CASSPRASYHEKLFF
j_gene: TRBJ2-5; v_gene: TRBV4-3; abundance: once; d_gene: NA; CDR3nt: TGCGCCAGCAGCCAAGACCGGGAAGAGACCCAGTACTTC; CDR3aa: CASSQDREETQYF
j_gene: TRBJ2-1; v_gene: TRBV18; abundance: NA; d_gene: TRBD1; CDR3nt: TGTGCCAGCTCACCTAGGACAGGGTCCTACATCGAGCAGTTCTTC; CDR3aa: CASSPRTGSYIEQFF
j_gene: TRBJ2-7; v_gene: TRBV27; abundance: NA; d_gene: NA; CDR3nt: TGTGCCAGCAGTTTATCATCTGGGCAGGGGTTCTACGAGCAGTACTTC; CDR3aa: CASSLSSGQGFYEQYF
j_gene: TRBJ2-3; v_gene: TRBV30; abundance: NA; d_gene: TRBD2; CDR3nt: TGTGCCTGGAGCCTTAGCGGGGGCCCCACAGATACGCAGTATTTT; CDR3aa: CAWSLSGGPTDTQYF
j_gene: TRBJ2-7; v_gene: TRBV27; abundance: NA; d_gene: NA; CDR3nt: TGTGCCAGCAGTTTATCGCCGCGGCGGGAGCAGTACTTC; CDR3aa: CASSLSPRREQYF
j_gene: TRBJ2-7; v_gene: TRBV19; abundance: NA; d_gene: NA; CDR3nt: TGTGCCAGTAGTACCGGACATACCTACGAGCAGTACTTC; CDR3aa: CASSTGHTYEQYF
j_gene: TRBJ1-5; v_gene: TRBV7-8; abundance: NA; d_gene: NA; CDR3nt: TGTGCCAGCAGCTTAGTCTTGGGTAGGAGCCTGTCTCAGCCCCAGCATTTT; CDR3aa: CASSLVLGRSLSQPQHF
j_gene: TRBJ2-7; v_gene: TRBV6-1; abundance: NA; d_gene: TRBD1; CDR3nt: TGTGCCAGCAGTGAAGTTCGGACAGGGGGTCTCAACGAGCAGTACTTC; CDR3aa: CASSEVRTGGLNEQYF
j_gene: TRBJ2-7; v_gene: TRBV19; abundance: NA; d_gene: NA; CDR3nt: TGTGCCAGTAGTTCAGCGGACTCGGGTCCCTACGAGCAGTACTTC; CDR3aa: CASSSADSGPYEQYF
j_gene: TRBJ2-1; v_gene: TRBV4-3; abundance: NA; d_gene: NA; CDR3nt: TGCGCCAGCAGCCAAGCCGGGGATTCCTACAATGAGCAGTTCTTC; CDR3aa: CASSQAGDSYNEQFF
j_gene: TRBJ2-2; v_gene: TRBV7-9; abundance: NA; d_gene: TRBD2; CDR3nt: TGTGCCAGCACACTAGCGGGAGGAAACACCGGGGAGCTGTTTTTT; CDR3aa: CASTLAGGNTGELFF
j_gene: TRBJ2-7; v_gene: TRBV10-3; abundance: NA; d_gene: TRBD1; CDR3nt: TGTGCCATCACTGGGACAGGGGATGGCGAGCAGTACTTC; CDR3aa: CAITGTGDGEQYF
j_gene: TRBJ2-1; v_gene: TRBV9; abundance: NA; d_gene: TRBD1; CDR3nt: TGTGCCAGCAGCGTATCAAGGACAGGGACTTTCGATGAGCAGTTCTTC; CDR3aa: CASSVSRTGTFDEQFF
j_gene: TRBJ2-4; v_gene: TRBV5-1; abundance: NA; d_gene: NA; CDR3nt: TGCGCCAGCAGCTCCGAAAAGGGGCCTCTGATTCAGTACTTC; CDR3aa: CASSSEKGPLIQYF
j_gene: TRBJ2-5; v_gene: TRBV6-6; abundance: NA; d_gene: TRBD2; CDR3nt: TGTGCCAGCGGGTACTTACTAGCGGGAGTGGAGACCCAGTACTTC; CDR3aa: CASGYLLAGVETQYF
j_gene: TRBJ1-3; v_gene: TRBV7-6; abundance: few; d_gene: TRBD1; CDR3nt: TGTGCCAGCAGCCCAGGGGGCTCTGGAAACACCATATATTTT; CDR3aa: CASSPGGSGNTIYF
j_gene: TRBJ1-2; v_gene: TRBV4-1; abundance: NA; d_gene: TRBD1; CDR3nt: TGCGCCAGCAGCCAAGTTGTCTACAGGGGTGATGGCTACACCTTC; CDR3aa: CASSQVVYRGDGYTF
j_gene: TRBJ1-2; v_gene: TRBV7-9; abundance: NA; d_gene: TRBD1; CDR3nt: TGTGCCAGCAGCTCAGCACAGGGGTATGGCTACACCTTC; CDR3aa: CASSSAQGYGYTF
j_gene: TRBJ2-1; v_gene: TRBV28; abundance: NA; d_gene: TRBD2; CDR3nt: TGTGCCAGCAGTTGGGGGGGGTACAATGAGCAGTTCTTC; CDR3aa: CASSWGGYNEQFF
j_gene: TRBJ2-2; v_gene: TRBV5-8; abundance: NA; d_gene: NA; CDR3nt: TGTGCCAGCAGCCCCTCAGCAGCGGCCGGGGAGCTGTTTTTT; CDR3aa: CASSPSAAAGELFF
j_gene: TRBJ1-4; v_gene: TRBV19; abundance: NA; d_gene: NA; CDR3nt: TGTGCCAGTAGGATCCAGGGTCTAAATGAAAAACTGTTTTTT; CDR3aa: CASRIQGLNEKLFF
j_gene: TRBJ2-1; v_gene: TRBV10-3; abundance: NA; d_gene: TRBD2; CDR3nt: TGTGCCATCAGCGAAGCGGGAGGATACTACAATGAGCAGTTCTTC; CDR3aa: CAISEAGGYYNEQFF
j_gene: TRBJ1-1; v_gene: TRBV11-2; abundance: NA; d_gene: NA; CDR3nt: TGTGCCAGCAGCTTAACAGGGTCGAGCACTGAAGCTTTCTTT; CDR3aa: CASSLTGSSTEAFF
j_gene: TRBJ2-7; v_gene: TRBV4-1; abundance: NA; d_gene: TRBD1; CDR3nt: TGCGCCAGCAGCCAAGTCGTTAAAACAGGGGGCGCCGAGCAGTACTTC; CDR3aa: CASSQVVKTGGAEQYF
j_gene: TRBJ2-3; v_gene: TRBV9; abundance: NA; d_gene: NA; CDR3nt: TGTGCCAGCAGCCTGAATCAGAGGTTGAACACAGATACGCAGTATTTT; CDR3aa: CASSLNQRLNTDTQYF
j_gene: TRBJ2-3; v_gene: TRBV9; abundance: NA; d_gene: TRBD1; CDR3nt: TGTGCCAGCAGCGTCGAGGGGGCCCCAGATACGCAGTATTTT; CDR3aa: CASSVEGAPDTQYF
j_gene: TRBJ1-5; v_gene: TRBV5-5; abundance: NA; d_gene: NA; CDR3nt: TGTGCCAGCAGCCCAAGCCCGGGGTCTCTCTCTACTGATGGTCAGCCCCAGCATTTT; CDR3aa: CASSPSPGSLSTDGQPQHF